This T cell receptor (beta chain) was sequenced in a study of blood T cell repertoires in COVID-19. For the study at large: The analysed material was cDNA or gDNA that came from T cells, B-cell-depleted T cells, or PBMCs.

In the authors' methods: Amplified reference gene primers provided the basis for estimating nucleated cell counts. Sequencing used immunoSEQ multiplex PCR; TCRdb keeps in-frame clones, though not all of them. Clone size and V and J calls were adopted from that table, with D and trimming inferred from the DNA. The top ten clones hold 20% to 25% of a sample with tens of thousands of clones, around 83% of them seen once. V was pared by 5 bases and J by 5 bases, with 14 bases between. Germline values: CDR1 SGHVS, CDR2 FNYEAQ. The CDR3 contains 14 residues. This rearrangement joins TRBV7-6 to TRBJ2-3; perhaps TRBD2 as D (6 bases). The sequence was collected from a man aged 55 to 70 with acute or convalescent COVID-19. The sample consisted of peripheral blood. CDR3 nucleotide sequence: TGTGCCAGCAGCCCTAGTATGGGAGGAGATACGCAGTATTTT. Its translation is CASSPSMGGDTQYF.